This T cell receptor beta chain appears in the sequencing data of a study of cytomegalovirus exposure and HLA in healthy donors. Study-wide results and caveats: Clonal expansion was found to be greater in HLA-associated TCR beta chains than in equally common others in a later analysis.

Of note for this clone: What it binds is not known.

V dropped 4 bases and J dropped 0; count of bases not matched to a gene: 2. The CDR3 contains 16 residues. The germline V gene has CDR1 SGHTA and CDR2 FQGNSA. The PCR ran on 60 Vbeta and 13 Jbeta primers. Measured with immunoSEQ multiplex PCR; TCRdb has only the in-frame clones, and not every one. Of more than 95,000 clones in the sample, roughly three quarters were seen once. Source material: PBMCs. The chain recombines TRBV7-2 with TRBJ2-6; 8 bases agree with TRBD1. This receptor was taken from a man between 45 and 60 years old in good health and CMV-seropositive. CDR3 sequence: CASSWDRNSGANVLTF. For the CDR3, the DNA is TGTGCCAGCAGCTGGGACAGGAACTCTGGGGCCAACGTCCTGACTTTC.